This T cell receptor (beta chain) was sequenced in a study of blood T cell repertoires in COVID-19. Whole-study context: The United States, Italy and Spain were the sources of the acute and convalescent COVID-19 samples. In each case, the material was cDNA or gDNA derived from T cells, B-cell-depleted T cells, or PBMCs.

The CDR3 loop spans 11 amino acids. Germline-derived CDR1 and CDR2 are MDHEN and SYDVKM. V was trimmed by 6 bases and J by 3 bases, leaving 6 bases between them. This clone was counted ten times or more. In the original workflow: Counts of nucleated cells, estimated from reference gene primer amplification, were obtained. Profiled with immunoSEQ multiplex PCR; TCRdb holds only in-frame clones, not every one. V and J calls plus clone size are reproduced from that table; the DNA served to infer D and trimming. The sample lists about 190,000 clones, 70% to 85% occurring once. The chain links TRBV28 to TRBJ2-7, with a weak D call TRBD1 (5 bases). This sequence originates from a woman in her fifties or sixties with acute or convalescent COVID-19. Sequencing was performed on peripheral blood. CDR3 sequence: CASRDNYEQYF. In nucleotides, the CDR3 is TGTGCCAGCAGGGACAACTACGAGCAGTACTTC.